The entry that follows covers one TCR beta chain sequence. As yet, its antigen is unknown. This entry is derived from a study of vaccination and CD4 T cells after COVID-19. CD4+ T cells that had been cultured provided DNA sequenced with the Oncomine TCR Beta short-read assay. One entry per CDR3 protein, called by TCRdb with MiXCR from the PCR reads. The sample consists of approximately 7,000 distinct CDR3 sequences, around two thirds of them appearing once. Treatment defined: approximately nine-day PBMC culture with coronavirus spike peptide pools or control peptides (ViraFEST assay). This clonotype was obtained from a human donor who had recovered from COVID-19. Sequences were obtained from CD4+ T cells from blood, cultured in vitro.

The CDR3 nucleotides are TGTGCCAGCAGTAGCACAGGGTCGTATGAAGCCAAAAACATTCAGTACTTC. Protein sequence: CASSSTGSYEAKNIQYF. The rearrangement joins TRBV27 to TRBJ2-4, with D possibly matching TRBD1 (6 bases). The CDR3 runs 17 residues. The V and J ends lost 5 bases and 0 bases respectively, with 17 bases between them. CDR1 is MNHEY and CDR2 is SMNVEV in the germline V gene (reference sequence).